The 22 T cell receptor beta chains in this list originate from one sample, sequenced in a study of OX40 agonist ivuxolimab in advanced cancers. The assay was immunoSEQ multiplex PCR, and TCRdb's table has in-frame clones only and misses some. The sample lists 50,000 to 70,000 clones, about 85% occurring once. Source: CD4+ or CD8+ T cells sorted from blood, taken in a trial of the OX40 agonist ivuxolimab. These receptors originate from an adult with an advanced solid tumor such as melanoma, head and neck, liver or kidney cancer.

This chain joins TRBV7-2 and TRBJ2-3; 8 nucleotides agree with TRBD1. The CDR3 is 14 amino acids. Germline CDR1 is SGHTA and CDR2 is FQGNSA. The trim removed 7 bases at V and 1 base at J, leaving 4 bases unmatched. In DNA form, the CDR3 reads TGTGCCAGCATCAAGGACAGGGGCACAGATACGCAGTATTTT. Protein: CASIKDRGTDTQYF.

The chain is built from TRBV11-2 and TRBJ2-5; the D gene is possibly TRBD2 (6 bases). Trimming removed 5 bases from V and 6 bases from J, with 19 bases in between. CDR1 SGHAT and CDR2 FQNNGV come from the germline V gene. CDR3 size: 15 residues. The CDR3 here is CASSLDVGRLQTQYF. The CDR3 bases are TGTGCCAGCAGCCTGGACGTCGGGAGACTCCAGACCCAGTACTTC.

The rearrangement joins TRBV27 to TRBJ2-3, with 8 bases fitting TRBD2. J gave up 6 bases and V 5 bases, and 4 bases lay outside the gene matches. The CDR3 has 13 residues. Germline assignment: CDR1 MNHEY and CDR2 SMNVEV (reference sequence). CDR3 nucleotide sequence: TGTGCCAGCAGTCTCGGGAGGGAGGATACGCAGTATTTT. It codes for CASSLGREDTQYF.

V and J are TRBV27 and TRBJ2-2; 13 nucleotides line up with TRBD2. This CDR3 spans 17 amino acids. Germline V gene sequence: CDR1 MNHEY, CDR2 SMNVEV (reference sequence). After removal of 5 bases from V and 7 bases from J, the junction contained 10 bases not matched to a gene. This CDR3 reads CASSHSGLAGLGGELFF. The CDR3 DNA reads TGTGCCAGCAGTCATTCGGGACTAGCGGGACTGGGCGGGGAGCTGTTTTTT.

The genes are TRBV7-6 and TRBJ2-7; no clear D gene. Per the germline V gene, CDR1 is SGHVS and CDR2 is FNYEAQ. Trimming took 4 bases from V and 2 from J, leaving 9 bases between them. The CDR3 is 13 amino acids. The CDR3 DNA follows: TGTGCCAGCAGCTCAGCCGGGCCCTACGAGCAGTACTTC. Encoded protein: CASSSAGPYEQYF.

CDR3 nucleotides: TGCGCCAGCAGCTTGTTACAGAGCTACGAGCAGTACTTC. It yields the protein CASSLLQSYEQYF. The chain combines TRBV5-1 with TRBJ2-7; D remains unclear. CDR1 SGHRS and CDR2 YFSETQ come from the germline V gene. The CDR3 is 13 amino acids. V gave up 1 base and J gave up 3 bases, with 8 bases separating them.

The V gene is TRBV10-3, the J gene TRBJ1-2; possible D gene TRBD1, 6 bases. V was shortened by 3 bases and J by 2 bases, with 13 bases between the two germline ends. This CDR3 has 15 residues. CDR1 is ENHRY and CDR2 is SYGVKD in the germline V gene. CDR3 amino acids: CAISESGQSNYGYTF. The CDR3 DNA follows: TGTGCCATCAGTGAATCCGGACAGTCAAACTATGGCTACACCTTC.

The rearrangement uses TRBV5-1 and TRBJ1-1; weak D call: TRBD1 (6 bases). Germline V gene lookup returns CDR1 SGHRS and CDR2 YFSETQ. The germline V and J ends were trimmed by 9 bases and 0 bases, with 15 bases remaining between them. The CDR3 contains 14 residues. CDR3 loop: CATRGDNLNTEAFF. CDR3 sequence (DNA): TGCGCCACCCGAGGGGACAACTTGAACACTGAAGCTTTCTTT.

The CDR3 DNA reads as TGTGCCAGCAGAAAACAGGGGAGCACAGATACGCAGTATTTT. This gives the protein CASRKQGSTDTQYF. The chain joins TRBV28 to TRBJ2-3; 7 bases fit TRBD1. Germline-derived CDR1 and CDR2 are MDHEN and SYDVKM. The CDR3 runs to 14 residues. With 6 bases clipped from V and 0 bases from J, the junction kept 3 bases outside the gene matches.

This chain connects TRBV7-9 to TRBJ1-1; no clear D. The V gene lost 6 bases and the J gene lost 3 bases, with 20 bases spanning the gap. Germline V lookup: CDR1 SEHNR, CDR2 FQNEAQ (reference sequence). The CDR3 totals 16 residues. In nucleotides, the CDR3 is TGTGCCAGCAGGGGTTCCCGGAACGCCCCGCACACTGAAGCTTTCTTT. Translating gives CASRGSRNAPHTEAFF.

The chain recombines TRBV5-4 with TRBJ2-1, with 9 bases identical to TRBD2. The CDR3 consists of 17 residues. V shed 4 bases and J 4 bases; nucleotides not matched to a gene: 12. The germline CDR1 and CDR2 sequences are SGHNT and YYREEE (reference sequence). The CDR3 nucleotides read TGTGCCAGCAGCGGATTAGCGGGAGACTCGATTTACAATGAGCAGTTCTTC. Its protein is CASSGLAGDSIYNEQFF. The full variable domain, with the rest looked up from reference TRBV5-4 and TRBJ2-1, is ETGVTQSPTHLIKTRGQQVTLRCSSQSGHNTVSWYQQALGQGPQFIFQYYREEENGRGNFPPRFSGLQFPNYSSELNVNALELDDSALYLCASSGLAGDSIYNEQFFGPGTRLTVL.

This clone occurred a few times. The chain links TRBV5-4 to TRBJ2-7; TRBD2 matches at 13 bases. The germline CDR1 and CDR2 sequences are SGHNT and YYREEE (reference sequence). There are 17 residues in the CDR3. After removal of 6 bases from V and 4 bases from J, the junction contained 13 bases not matched to a gene. In nucleotides, the CDR3 is TGTGCCAGCACCTCCGGGACTAGCGGGACCCCGAGTTACGAGCAGTACTTC. Protein sequence: CASTSGTSGTPSYEQYF.

This sequence joins TRBV19 and TRBJ1-1, with D unresolved. The CDR3 totals 15 residues. Trimming shortened V by 3 bases and J by 0 bases, and 11 bases separated the two germline ends. CDR1 and CDR2 (germline): LNHDA, SQIVND (reference sequence). The CDR3 protein is CASSIMASLNTEAFF. The CDR3 bases are TGTGCCAGTAGTATTATGGCCAGCTTGAACACTGAAGCTTTCTTT.

The chain uses TRBV30 and TRBJ2-5, with TRBD1 matching over 7 bases. The V gene's germline CDR1 is GTSNPN and CDR2 SVGIG (reference sequence). The CDR3 is 12 residues long. With V trimmed by 0 bases and J by 7 bases, 2 bases remained unmatched. CDR3 bases: TGTGCCTGGAGTGTACAGGGGCGGACCCAGTACTTC. Its translation is CAWSVQGRTQYF.

The chain is built from TRBV2 and TRBJ2-7; D unclear. Deletions cut 7 bases from V and 2 bases from J, with 9 bases between. Looked up from germline, CDR1 is SNHLY and CDR2 is FYNNEI. The CDR3 runs 12 residues. Here the CDR3 reads CASTFRAYEQYF. CDR3 DNA: TGTGCCAGCACATTTAGAGCCTACGAGCAGTACTTC.

This clone was picked up one time. The chain combines TRBV5-4 with TRBJ2-7; 15 bases fit TRBD2. Germline V gives CDR1 SGHNT, CDR2 YYREEE (reference sequence). V shed 4 bases and J 4 bases; nucleotides not matched to a gene: 9. The CDR3 totals 17 residues. The CDR3 nucleotides are TGTGCCAGCAGCCGAGGACTAGCGGGAGGGAGAGGGTACGAGCAGTACTTC. Translating gives CASSRGLAGGRGYEQYF.

The rearrangement links TRBV6-5 to TRBJ2-3; either TRBD1 or TRBD2 may supply D (5 bases each). Germline values: CDR1 MNHEY, CDR2 SVGAGI. The CDR3 is made up of 14 amino acids. V lost 6 bases and J 4 bases, leaving 14 bases between the germline ends. The CDR3 nucleotides are TGTGCCAGCAGGCAGGGAGTTGGTTCAGATACGCAGTATTTT. It translates to CASRQGVGSDTQYF.

Of note for this clone: This specimen includes other DNA sequences encoding the same CDR3. The chain recombines TRBV4-3 with TRBJ1-2; D call uncertain. The CDR3 is 14 amino acids. The germline gives CDR1 LGHNA, CDR2 YSLEER. V was trimmed by 1 base and J by 2 bases, leaving 8 bases between them. CDR3: CASSQGSSNYGYTF. The CDR3 DNA reads as TGCGCCAGCAGCCAAGGGTCCAGCAACTATGGCTACACCTTC.

The chain recombines TRBV10-3 with TRBJ2-5; D may be TRBD2 (6 bases). Germline V CDR1 and CDR2: ENHRY, SYGVKD. This CDR3 region has 14 residues. Trimming took off 10 bases at V and 3 bases at J, with 18 bases between the two ends. The CDR3 here is CATEVGGLEETQYF. In DNA form, the CDR3 reads TGTGCCACCGAGGTTGGGGGACTGGAAGAGACCCAGTACTTC.

The V gene is TRBV2, the J gene TRBJ1-1; no firm D call. CDR1 and CDR2 from the germline V gene are SNHLY and FYNNEI. The CDR3 covers 13 residues. The V gene lost 6 bases and the J gene lost 4 bases, with 12 bases spanning the gap. The CDR3 is CASSAEGATEAFF. The CDR3 DNA reads as TGTGCCAGCAGCGCAGAGGGAGCCACTGAAGCTTTCTTT.

This clone was picked up one time. V usage is TRBV19 and J usage is TRBJ1-1, with D hard to call. V lost 2 bases, J lost 5 bases, and 9 bases lay in between. The CDR3 is 13 residues long. CDR1 LNHDA and CDR2 SQIVND come from the germline V gene (reference sequence). The CDR3 reads CASSIRQETEAFF. The DNA of the CDR3 is TGTGCCAGTAGTATACGGCAGGAGACTGAAGCTTTCTTT. Based on the CDR3 plus reference TRBV19 and TRBJ1-1, the full variable domain is DGGITQSPKYLFRKEGQNVTLSCEQNLNHDAMYWYRQDPGQGLRLIYYSQIVNDFQKGDIAEGYSVSREKKESFPLTVTSAQKNPTAFYLCASSIRQETEAFFGQGTRLTVV.

The chain carries TRBV5-1 and TRBJ2-5, with D possibly TRBD1 on 6 matching bases. The CDR3 totals 13 residues. CDR1 SGHRS and CDR2 YFSETQ come from the germline V gene. The V and J ends lost 0 bases and 3 bases respectively, with 6 bases between them. DNA for the CDR3: TGCGCCAGCAGCTTGGAGGGGGAAGAGACCCAGTACTTC. It encodes CASSLEGEETQYF.